This T cell receptor (beta chain) was identified in a study of blood T cell repertoires in COVID-19. Study in general: The United States, Italy and Spain were the sources of the acute and convalescent COVID-19 samples. PBMCs, B-cell-depleted T cells, or T cells were the source of the cDNA or gDNA that made up the material.

As originally analysed: Using reference gene primer amplification, nucleated cell counts were estimated. The protocol was immunoSEQ multiplex PCR, while the TCRdb copy is restricted to in-frame clones and leaves out a portion. V and J calls and clone size are as listed in that table; D and trimming were resolved from the DNA. The data contain about 42,000 clones, 70% to 90% of them singletons. This CDR3 has 14 residues. Trimming at V came to 0 bases and at J to 3 bases, leaving 0 bases not matched to a gene. Germline CDR1 reads SGHRS; CDR2 reads YFSETQ. A few counts support this clone. Sequenced input: peripheral blood. The chain couples TRBV5-1 to TRBJ2-3; 8 positions match TRBD1. The TCR sequence derives from a human donor in a cohort sampled during active COVID-19. The CDR3 nucleotides read TGCGCCAGCAGCTTGGACAGGGGGACAGATACGCAGTATTTT. Translated, it gives CASSLDRGTDTQYF.